These T cell receptor beta chains were read from a single sample in a study of Ad26.COV2.S vaccination and SARS-CoV-2 variants. Method: immunoSEQ multiplex PCR; TCRdb's copy keeps in-frame clones and lacks some. The repertoire holds about 680,000 clones, with about 89% as singletons. Sequenced here: peripheral blood, sampled in a trial of Ad26.COV2.S vaccine versus placebo. The receptors stem from a person between 18 and 65 years old who received the Ad26.COV2.S COVID-19 vaccine or a placebo. The CDR3 runs from the conserved cysteine through the conserved F or W. The D gene is left open where the match is weak. The size field is filled for only some rows; it gives once, few, many or a size class.

d_call	clone_size	v_call	j_call	cdr3_nt	cdr3_aa
.	few	TRBV19	TRBJ2-7	TGTGCCAGTAGTATCTCTGCAGGGCCTCTCTCCTACGAGCAGTACTTC	CASSISAGPLSYEQYF
.	.	TRBV9	TRBJ2-1	TGTGCCAGCAGCGTAGAAACGGGTGGGAGACGGGGTAGGGCCCAGTTCTTC	CASSVETGGRRGRAQFF
.	.	TRBV19	TRBJ1-6	TGTGCCAGTAGTACGCTTCGACAGGCGAATTCACCCCTCCACTTT	CASSTLRQANSPLHF
TRBD2	.	TRBV7-2	TRBJ2-3	TGTGCCAGCAGCTTAAGGGGGGACGGGAGGGCCGCAGATACGCAGTATTTT	CASSLRGDGRAADTQYF
.	.	TRBV2	TRBJ1-1	TGTGCCAGCAGCCCATGGGATCTTGGGACATTGGGCACTGAAGCTTTCTTT	CASSPWDLGTLGTEAFF
TRBD1	.	TRBV15	TRBJ1-2	TGTGCCACCAGCAAACGGGACAGGGATTATGGCTACACCTTC	CATSKRDRDYGYTF
.	.	TRBV9	TRBJ2-3	TGTGCCAGCAGCGCAGACTTAACAGGGTGGGGCACAGATACGCAGTATTTT	CASSADLTGWGTDTQYF
TRBD2	.	TRBV5-1	TRBJ2-7	TGCGCCAGCAGCTCGGGACTAGCGGGAGGAGTCTCCTACGAGCAGTACTTC	CASSSGLAGGVSYEQYF
.	.	TRBV1	TRBJ2-7	TGCACCAGCAGCCTAAACGAGGGGGCCTACGAGCAGTACTTC	CTSSLNEGAYEQYF
.	.	TRBV7-9	TRBJ1-2	TGTGCCAGCAGCTTAGCGATGTCATGGGATGGCTACACCTTC	CASSLAMSWDGYTF
TRBD1	.	TRBV15	TRBJ2-7	TGTGCCACCAGCTACAACAGGGGCTCCTACGAGCAGTACTTC	CATSYNRGSYEQYF
TRBD2	.	TRBV11-3	TRBJ2-1	TGTGCCAGCAGCCTTCGGACTAGCGCCTACAATGAGCAGTTCTTC	CASSLRTSAYNEQFF
.	.	TRBV7-9	TRBJ1-2	TGTGCCAGCAGCTTCGGGGGGGCTACAAACTATGGCTACACCTTC	CASSFGGATNYGYTF
.	once	TRBV30	TRBJ2-7	TGTGCCTGGAGTGGGGGTGGACAGTTGTTCTACGAGCAGTACTTC	CAWSGGGQLFYEQYF
TRBD2	.	TRBV3-1/TRBV3-2	TRBJ2-3	TGTGCCAGCAGCCAATTTGCTAGCGGGAGGGCGACAGATACGCAGTATTTT	CASSQFASGRATDTQYF
TRBD1	.	TRBV12-3/TRBV12-4	TRBJ1-1	TGTGCCAGCAGTTTAAACAGGGGAGCTTTCTTT	CASSLNRGAFF
.	.	TRBV3-1/TRBV3-2	TRBJ1-2	TGTGCCAGCACCCCGGGGGCAGGGATCTATGGCTACACCTTC	CASTPGAGIYGYTF
.	.	TRBV7-2	TRBJ1-5	TGTGCCAGCAGCCTGGCACAGGGAGGTGGCAATCAGCCCCAGCATTTT	CASSLAQGGGNQPQHF
.	.	TRBV30	TRBJ1-1	TGTGCCTGGAGTACACAGGGCCACACTGAAGCTTTCTTT	CAWSTQGHTEAFF
.	.	TRBV4-1	TRBJ1-4	TGCGCCAGCAGCCATCGAGTTTTAGCTAATGAAAAACTGTTTTTT	CASSHRVLANEKLFF
.	.	TRBV6-6	TRBJ1-2	TGTGCCAGCAGTTACGGGGGGAAAGATGGCTACACCTTC	CASSYGGKDGYTF
.	once	TRBV2	TRBJ1-5	TGTGCCAGCAGGGGGCAATGGAGCAATCAGCCCCAGCATTTT	CASRGQWSNQPQHF
.	.	TRBV18	TRBJ2-1	TGTGCCAGCTCACCGAGCGGGCAAACCTACAATGAGCAGTTCTTC	CASSPSGQTYNEQFF
TRBD2	.	TRBV4-1	TRBJ2-3	TGCGCCAGCAGCCAAGAAAGAAACGGGGGGAGCACAGATACGCAGTATTTT	CASSQERNGGSTDTQYF
TRBD1	.	TRBV7-2	TRBJ2-3	TGTGCCAGCAGCTTAGCGACAGGGGGCTGGGGCACAGATACGCAGTATTTT	CASSLATGGWGTDTQYF
.	.	TRBV18	TRBJ2-6	TGTGCCAGCTCACGGGACGGAGCCTCTGGGGCCAACGTCCTGACTTTC	CASSRDGASGANVLTF
TRBD2	.	TRBV4-2	TRBJ2-1	TGTGCCAGCAGCCAGGGCGTAGCGGGAGGGCATGAGCAGTTCTTC	CASSQGVAGGHEQFF
.	once	TRBV11-2	TRBJ1-2	TGTGCCAGCAGCCCCGCGGCGGGGGATGGCTACACCTTC	CASSPAAGDGYTF
.	.	TRBV10-2	TRBJ1-1	TGCGCCAGCAGTGAGTACCCGGCCTTGTGGAACACTGAAGCTTTCTTT	CASSEYPALWNTEAFF
.	.	TRBV4-2	TRBJ2-4	TGTGCCAGCAGCCAAGGAGCCGGGACGTTTGGGGCCAAAAACATTCAGTACTTC	CASSQGAGTFGAKNIQYF
TRBD1	.	TRBV5-4	TRBJ2-1	TGTGCCAGCAGCTTGGGCGACAGGGGGTCTCTTAACAATGAGCAGTTCTTC	CASSLGDRGSLNNEQFF
.	.	TRBV7-9	TRBJ2-7	TGTGCCAGTCTATCGCCAGGCTACGAGCAGTACTTC	CASLSPGYEQYF
TRBD2	.	TRBV7-2	TRBJ2-7	TGTGCCAGCAGCTTTCCCGGCGGGGGCTCCTACGAGCAGTACTTC	CASSFPGGGSYEQYF
.	.	TRBV7-2	TRBJ2-2	TGTGCCAGCAGCTTAGGGAAGGGCGGGGAGCTGTTTTTT	CASSLGKGGELFF
TRBD1	.	TRBV7-3	TRBJ1-4	TGTGCCAGCAGATTCAGGGGGACTAATGAAAAACTGTTTTTT	CASRFRGTNEKLFF
.	.	TRBV7-9	TRBJ1-1	TGTGCCAGCAGCTTATCCCAACATGCGGCCACTGAAGCTTTCTTT	CASSLSQHAATEAFF
TRBD2	.	TRBV19	TRBJ2-2	TGTGCCAGTACCTCGGGAGGGCCGAACACCGGGGAGCTGTTTTTT	CASTSGGPNTGELFF